Presented here are 20 T cell receptor beta chains from one specimen sequenced in a study of T-cell memory formation after mild COVID-19. TCRdb fed the 5' RACE reads into MiXCR, producing one record per CDR3 protein. The sample carries roughly 42,000 distinct CDR3 sequences, 7.3% recorded once. Sample: PBMCs or a T cell subset sorted from them (not recorded which). These receptors originate from a man aged 18 to 30 who had mild COVID-19 (a few samples of this study predate the infection). Cell type and time point are not known.

The table lists this clonotype with a few counts. V gene TRBV10-3 combines with J gene TRBJ2-5; maybe TRBD2 (5 bases). This CDR3 contains 13 residues. Germline V CDR1 and CDR2: ENHRY, SYGVKD. The V end lost 10 bases, the J end lost 1 base, and 13 bases lay between the germline ends. The CDR3, as DNA: TGTGCCACGACCGAAGCGGCCCAAGAGACCCAGTACTTC. Translating gives CATTEAAQETQYF.

CDR3 sequence: CASSVVRGGYTF. The CDR3 bases are TGTGCCAGCAGCGTAGTCCGAGGCGGCTACACCTTC. V gene TRBV9 combines with J gene TRBJ1-2; no clear D. The length of the CDR3 is 12 residues. With 0 bases removed from V and 8 bases from J, the gap between germline ends came to 8 bases. From germline, CDR1 is SGDLS and CDR2 YYNGEE.

This clonotype was seen only a few times. The gene calls are TRBV12-3 or TRBV12-4 and TRBJ1-1; D possibly corresponds to TRBD1 (5 bases). The CDR3 is 13 amino acids. V was shortened by 0 bases and J by 7 bases, with 9 bases between the two germline ends. Here the CDR3 DNA reads TGTGCCAGCAGTTTAGCGAAGGGACGTGAAGCTTTCTTT. It codes for CASSLAKGREAFF.

This clonotype was observed many times. CDR3 in amino acids: CASSQGDRSETQYF. DNA for the CDR3: TGCGCCAGCAGCCAAGGGGACAGGTCAGAGACCCAGTACTTC. The chain carries TRBV4-1 and TRBJ2-5; 8 nucleotides align to TRBD1. From germline, CDR1 is MGHRA and CDR2 YSYEKL. V lost 1 base and J lost 4; bases outside the gene matches: 2. The CDR3 totals 14 residues.

This clonotype appeared a few times. CDR3: CASSLTDRAAGYTF. CDR3 bases: TGTGCCAGCAGCTTAACCGACAGGGCTGCGGGCTACACCTTC. The chain links TRBV5-6 to TRBJ1-2; TRBD1 agrees at 7 bases. Germline loops: CDR1 SGHDT, CDR2 YYEEEE. Trimming cost V 2 bases and J 8 bases; bases outside gene matches: 9. The CDR3 spans 14 residues.

In its sample, this clonotype was seen a few times. The J gene is TRBJ2-1, the V gene TRBV7-3; 10 positions agree with TRBD2. The V segment lost 0 bases and the J segment 4 bases; nucleotides outside the gene matches: 6. In germline, CDR1 is SGHTA, CDR2 FQGTGA. The CDR3 runs to 17 residues. For the CDR3, the DNA is TGTGCCAGCAGCTTAACTTATAGCGGGGGGCCGTACAATGAGCAGTTCTTC. It encodes CASSLTYSGGPYNEQFF. Combining the CDR3 with reference TRBV7-3 and TRBJ2-1 gives the whole variable domain GAGVSQTPSNKVTEKGKYVELRCDPISGHTALYWYRQSLGQGPEFLIYFQGTGAADDSGLPNDRFFAVRPEGSVSTLKIQRTERGDSAVYLCASSLTYSGGPYNEQFFGPGTRLTVL.

CDR3 residues: CASSLSEETQYF. CDR3 coding DNA: TGTGCCAGCAGCTTGTCCGAAGAGACCCAGTACTTC. This sequence joins TRBV7-9 and TRBJ2-5, with D hard to call. The CDR3 has 12 amino acids. Germline V gene data show CDR1 as SEHNR and CDR2 as FQNEAQ (reference sequence). Trimming took 3 bases from V and 3 from J, leaving 5 bases between them.

The sample holds a few counts of this clonotype. The J gene is TRBJ1-2, the V gene TRBV3-1; D gene uncertain. The CDR3 is 16 residues long. Germline CDR1 is LGHDT and CDR2 is YNNKEL (reference sequence). Trimming pared 1 base from V and 0 bases from J, leaving 12 bases between. The CDR3 loop reads CASSQGWFQANYGYTF. In nucleotides, the CDR3 is TGTGCCAGCAGCCAAGGGTGGTTTCAAGCTAACTATGGCTACACCTTC.

J is TRBJ1-2 and V is TRBV20-1, with D unclear. Germline V gene sequence: CDR1 DFQATT, CDR2 SNEGSKA (reference sequence). The CDR3 totals 15 residues. The germline V and J ends were trimmed by 0 bases and 4 bases, with 15 bases remaining between them. CDR3 loop: CSARDRFGLAYGYTF. The CDR3, as DNA: TGCAGTGCTAGAGATAGGTTCGGGTTGGCCTATGGCTACACCTTC.

The chain employs TRBV29-1 and TRBJ2-1; D might be TRBD1 (6 bases). This CDR3 region has 9 residues. Germline V CDR1 and CDR2: SQVTM, ANQGSEA. V was pared by 3 bases and J by 13 bases, with 7 bases between. The CDR3 protein is CSVEDRQFF. The CDR3 region has the DNA TGCAGCGTTGAGGACAGACAGTTCTTC.

This clonotype was counted a few times. The J gene is TRBJ2-3, the V gene TRBV5-1; TRBD2 matches 14 bases. V was pared by 4 bases and J by 2 bases, with 6 bases of the junction left unmatched. Germline V gene sequence: CDR1 SGHRS, CDR2 YFSETQ. This CDR3 is 17 amino acids long. The CDR3: CASSQRTSGGPTDTQYF. The CDR3 DNA reads as TGCGCCAGCAGCCAAAGGACTAGCGGGGGGCCCACAGATACGCAGTATTTT. Complete variable domain (other parts from reference TRBV5-1 and TRBJ2-3): KAGVTQTPRYLIKTRGQQVTLSCSPISGHRSVSWYQQTPGQGLQFLFEYFSETQRNKGNFPGRFSGRQFSNSRSEMNVSTLELGDSALYLCASSQRTSGGPTDTQYFGPGTRLTVL.

This clonotype was recorded at least ten times. V gene TRBV6-2 or TRBV6-3 combines with J gene TRBJ2-4, with 13 nucleotides matching TRBD2. CDR1 MNHEY and CDR2 SVGEGT come from the germline V gene. The CDR3 extends over 21 amino acids. V gave up 1 base and J gave up 1 base; unmatched junction bases: 13. In DNA, the CDR3 is TGTGCCAGCAGTTACTTCCGACTAGCGGGGGGCCACCCGTGGGCCAAAAACATTCAGTACTTC. It translates to CASSYFRLAGGHPWAKNIQYF.

This clonotype was counted at least ten times. The chain has TRBV5-1 and TRBJ2-7; 7 bases line up with TRBD1. CDR3 length equals 14 residues. V lost 2 bases, J lost 5 bases, and 7 bases stayed unmatched. Germline lookup yields CDR1 SGHRS and CDR2 YFSETQ. CDR3 coding DNA: TGCGCCAGCAGCTTTATAGGGGGCTTGGACGAGCAGTACTTC. Translation: CASSFIGGLDEQYF.

The chain links TRBV4-2 to TRBJ2-7; D unresolved. Germline-derived CDR1 and CDR2 are LGHNA and YNFKEQ. The CDR3 is 15 residues long. Trimming took off 1 base at V and 9 bases at J, with 19 bases between the two ends. The CDR3 DNA is TGTGCCAGCAGCCAAGGACTGACCGGGCTTCTTACGCAGTACTTC. Amino acid sequence: CASSQGLTGLLTQYF.

The gene calls are TRBV7-2 and TRBJ2-7; D ambiguous. Germline-derived CDR1 and CDR2 are SGHTA and FQGNSA. The CDR3 extends over 14 amino acids. V lost 1 base and J 0 bases, leaving 7 bases between the germline ends. The CDR3 bases are TGTGCCAGCAGCTTAGAAGCGAGCTCCTACGAGCAGTACTTC. Encoded protein: CASSLEASSYEQYF.

This clonotype has a handful of counts. The chain is built from TRBV3-1 and TRBJ2-5; TRBD2 is a possible D gene (6 bases). Germline V gene sequence: CDR1 LGHDT, CDR2 YNNKEL (reference sequence). With 4 bases removed from V and 1 base from J, the gap between germline ends came to 10 bases. The CDR3 has 14 amino acids. The CDR3 is CASSPSGLQETQYF. The CDR3 region has the DNA TGTGCCAGCAGCCCCTCGGGACTCCAAGAGACCCAGTACTTC.

This clonotype was seen a few times. The rearrangement links TRBV6-5 to TRBJ1-1, with TRBD1 matching 8 bases. V lost 4 bases to trimming and J lost 1 base; unmatched junction nucleotides: 2. This CDR3 has 14 amino acids. Germline-derived CDR1 and CDR2 are MNHEY and SVGAGI. CDR3: CASSFDRGNTEAFF. In DNA, the CDR3 is TGTGCCAGCAGTTTCGACAGGGGGAACACTGAAGCTTTCTTT.

This clonotype was counted a few times. The gene calls are TRBV5-1 and TRBJ2-5; maybe TRBD1 (6 bases). The length of the CDR3 is 13 residues. CDR1 SGHRS and CDR2 YFSETQ come from the germline V gene. Trimming left V 6 bases short and J 1 base short, with 10 bases between. CDR3 sequence reads: CASKVRGQETQYF. The CDR3 nucleotides read TGCGCCAGCAAAGTCAGGGGCCAAGAGACCCAGTACTTC.

This rearrangement joins TRBV20-1 to TRBJ1-5; 9 bases align to TRBD1. With V trimmed by 4 bases and J by 6 bases, 13 bases remained unmatched. The CDR3 extends over 16 amino acids. Germline CDR1 and CDR2: DFQATT and SNEGSKA (reference sequence). As DNA, the CDR3 is TGCAGTGCTAAGATCCGGACAGGGGCGAGTCCTCAGCCCCAGCATTTT. It translates to CSAKIRTGASPQPQHF.

The chain employs TRBV7-9 and TRBJ1-4, with TRBD1 matching over 7 bases. CDR3 length: 15 amino acids. The ends lost 5 bases at V and 7 bases at J; junction bases unmatched: 10. Looked up from germline, CDR1 is SEHNR and CDR2 is FQNEAQ (reference sequence). The CDR3 nucleotides read TGTGCCAGCAGCAGGACCGGGACAGCGGGTGAAAAACTGTTTTTT. Translating gives CASSRTGTAGEKLFF. Filled out from reference TRBV7-9 and TRBJ1-4, the complete variable domain reads DTGVSQNPRHKITKRGQNVTFRCDPISEHNRLYWYRQTLGQGPEFLTYFQNEAQLEKSRLLSDRFSAERPKGSFSTLEIQRTEQGDSAMYLCASSRTGTAGEKLFFGSGTQLSVL.